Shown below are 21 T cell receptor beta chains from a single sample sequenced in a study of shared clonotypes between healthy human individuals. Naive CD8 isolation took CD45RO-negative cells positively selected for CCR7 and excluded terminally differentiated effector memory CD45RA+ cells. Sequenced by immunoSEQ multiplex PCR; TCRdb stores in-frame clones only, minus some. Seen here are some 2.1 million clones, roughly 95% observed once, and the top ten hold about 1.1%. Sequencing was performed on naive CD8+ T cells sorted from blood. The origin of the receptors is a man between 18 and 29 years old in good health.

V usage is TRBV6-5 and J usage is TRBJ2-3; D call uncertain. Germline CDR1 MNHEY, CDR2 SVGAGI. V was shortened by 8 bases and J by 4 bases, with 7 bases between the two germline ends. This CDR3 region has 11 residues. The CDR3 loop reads CASQTADTQYF. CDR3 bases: TGTGCCAGCCAGACGGCAGATACGCAGTATTTT.

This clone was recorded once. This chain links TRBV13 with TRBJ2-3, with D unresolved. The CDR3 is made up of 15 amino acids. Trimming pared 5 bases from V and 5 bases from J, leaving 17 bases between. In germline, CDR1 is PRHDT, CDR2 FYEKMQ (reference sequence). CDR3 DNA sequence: TGTGCCAGCAGCACGACACTCGAAGGTAAAGATACGCAGTATTTT. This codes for CASSTTLEGKDTQYF.

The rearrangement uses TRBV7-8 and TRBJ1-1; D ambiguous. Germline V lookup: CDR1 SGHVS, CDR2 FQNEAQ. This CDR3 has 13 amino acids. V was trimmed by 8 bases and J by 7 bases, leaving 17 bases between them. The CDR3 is CASDPGLKNEAFF. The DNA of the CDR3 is TGTGCCAGCGACCCGGGTCTGAAAAATGAAGCTTTCTTT.

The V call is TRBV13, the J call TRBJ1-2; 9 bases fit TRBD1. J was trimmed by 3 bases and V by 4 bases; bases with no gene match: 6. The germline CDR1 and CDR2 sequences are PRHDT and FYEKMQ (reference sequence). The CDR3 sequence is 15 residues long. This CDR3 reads CASSSTGGTDYGYTF. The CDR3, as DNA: TGTGCCAGCAGCTCGACAGGGGGTACGGACTATGGCTACACCTTC. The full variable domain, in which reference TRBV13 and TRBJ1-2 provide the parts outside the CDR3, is AAGVIQSPRHLIKEKRETATLKCYPIPRHDTVYWYQQGPGQDPQFLISFYEKMQSDKGSIPDRFSAQQFSDYHSELNMSSLELGDSALYFCASSSTGGTDYGYTFGSGTRLTVV.

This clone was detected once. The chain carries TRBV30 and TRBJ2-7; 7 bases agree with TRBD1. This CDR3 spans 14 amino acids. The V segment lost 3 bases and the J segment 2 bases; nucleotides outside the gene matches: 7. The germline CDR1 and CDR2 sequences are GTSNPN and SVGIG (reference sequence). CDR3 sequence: CAWSHRGAPYEQYF. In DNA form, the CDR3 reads TGTGCCTGGAGCCACAGGGGAGCGCCCTACGAGCAGTACTTC.

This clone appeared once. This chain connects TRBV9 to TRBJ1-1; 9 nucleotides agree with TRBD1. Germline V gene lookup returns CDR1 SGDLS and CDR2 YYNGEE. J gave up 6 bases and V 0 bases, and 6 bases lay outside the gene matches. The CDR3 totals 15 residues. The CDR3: CASSVEEQGAPEAFF. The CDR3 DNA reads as TGTGCCAGCAGCGTAGAGGAACAGGGGGCCCCTGAAGCTTTCTTT.

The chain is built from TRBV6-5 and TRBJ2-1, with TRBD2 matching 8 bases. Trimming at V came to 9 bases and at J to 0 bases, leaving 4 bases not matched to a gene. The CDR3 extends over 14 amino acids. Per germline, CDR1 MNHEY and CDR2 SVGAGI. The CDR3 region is CASQRESSYNEQFF. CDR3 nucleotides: TGTGCCAGTCAGCGGGAGAGCTCCTACAATGAGCAGTTCTTC.

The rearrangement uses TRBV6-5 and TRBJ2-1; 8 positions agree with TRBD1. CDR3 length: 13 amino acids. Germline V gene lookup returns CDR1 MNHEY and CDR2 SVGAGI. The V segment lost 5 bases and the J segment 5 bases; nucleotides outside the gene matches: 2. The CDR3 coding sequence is TGTGCCAGCAGTGGGACAGGAGACAATGAGCAGTTCTTC. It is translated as CASSGTGDNEQFF.

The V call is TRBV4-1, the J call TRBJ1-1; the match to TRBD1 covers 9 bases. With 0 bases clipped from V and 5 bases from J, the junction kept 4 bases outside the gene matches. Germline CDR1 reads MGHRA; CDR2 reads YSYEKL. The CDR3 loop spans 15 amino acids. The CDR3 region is CASSQDNRGLTEAFF. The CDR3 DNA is TGCGCCAGCAGCCAAGATAACAGGGGGCTTACTGAAGCTTTCTTT.

CDR3 sequence (DNA): TGTGCCAGCAGTTACTCGGGCGGGAGGGATGAGCAGTTCTTC. It encodes CASSYSGGRDEQFF. V and J are TRBV6-6 and TRBJ2-1; 9 bases are shared with TRBD2. CDR1 and CDR2 from the germline V gene are MNHNY and SVGAGI (reference sequence). The CDR3 consists of 14 residues. The ends lost 0 bases at V and 8 bases at J; junction bases unmatched: 2.

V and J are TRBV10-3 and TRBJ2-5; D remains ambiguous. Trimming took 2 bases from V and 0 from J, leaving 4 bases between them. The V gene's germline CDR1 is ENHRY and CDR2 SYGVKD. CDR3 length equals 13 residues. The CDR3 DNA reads TGTGCCATCAGTGAGGCGTACCAAGAGACCCAGTACTTC. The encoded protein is CAISEAYQETQYF.

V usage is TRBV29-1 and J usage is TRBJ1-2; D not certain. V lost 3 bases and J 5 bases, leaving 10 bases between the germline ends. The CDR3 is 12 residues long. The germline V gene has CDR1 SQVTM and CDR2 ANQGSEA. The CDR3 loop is CSVDWFPYGYTF. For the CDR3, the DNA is TGCAGCGTTGATTGGTTCCCGTATGGCTACACCTTC. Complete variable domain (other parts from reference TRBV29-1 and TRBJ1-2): SAVISQKPSRDICQRGTSLTIQCQVDSQVTMMFWYRQQPGQSLTLIATANQGSEATYESGFVIDKFPISRPNLTFSTLTVSNMSPEDSSIYLCSVDWFPYGYTFGSGTRLTVV.

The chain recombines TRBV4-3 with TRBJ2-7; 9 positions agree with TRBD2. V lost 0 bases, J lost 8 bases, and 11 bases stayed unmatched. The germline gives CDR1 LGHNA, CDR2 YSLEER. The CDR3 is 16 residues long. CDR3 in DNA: TGCGCCAGCAGCCAAGATCGATGGCGGGAGGGAGTTCAGCAGTACTTC. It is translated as CASSQDRWREGVQQYF.

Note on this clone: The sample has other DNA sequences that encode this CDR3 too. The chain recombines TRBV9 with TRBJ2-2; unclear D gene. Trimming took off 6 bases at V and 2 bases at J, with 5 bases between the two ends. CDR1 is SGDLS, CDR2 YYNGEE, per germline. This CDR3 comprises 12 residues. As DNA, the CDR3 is TGTGCCAGCACCCGAAACACCGGGGAGCTGTTTTTT. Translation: CASTRNTGELFF.

CDR3 protein: CATLDRASEQYF. The CDR3 DNA reads TGTGCCACCTTGGACAGGGCTTCCGAGCAGTACTTC. The genes are TRBV28 and TRBJ2-7; 8 nucleotides line up with TRBD1. The CDR3 runs to 12 residues. Germline values: CDR1 MDHEN, CDR2 SYDVKM. Trimming took 10 bases from V and 6 from J; bases not matched to a gene: 8.

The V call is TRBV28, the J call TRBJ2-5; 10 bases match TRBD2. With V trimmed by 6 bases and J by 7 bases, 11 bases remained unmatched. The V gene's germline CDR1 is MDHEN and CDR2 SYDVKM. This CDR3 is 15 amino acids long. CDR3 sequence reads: CASSPLAGEGGTQYF. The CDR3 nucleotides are TGTGCCAGCAGCCCCCTAGCGGGAGAAGGCGGGACCCAGTACTTC.

CDR3 in DNA: TGTGCCATCAGTGATATCGGCCCCGCAAATCAGCCCCAGCATTTT. Amino acid sequence: CAISDIGPANQPQHF. The chain is built from TRBV10-3 and TRBJ1-5; the D is unclear. Trimming stripped 3 bases from V and 4 bases from J, with 13 bases between. Germline loops: CDR1 ENHRY, CDR2 SYGVKD. This CDR3 region has 15 residues.

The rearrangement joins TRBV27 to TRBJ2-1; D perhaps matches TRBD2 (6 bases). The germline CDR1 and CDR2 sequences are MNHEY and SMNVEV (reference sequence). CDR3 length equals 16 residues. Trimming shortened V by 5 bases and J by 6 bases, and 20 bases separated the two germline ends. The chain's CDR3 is CASSLSRAWGVNEQFF. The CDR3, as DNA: TGTGCCAGCAGTCTCTCACGGGCGTGGGGGGTCAATGAGCAGTTCTTC.

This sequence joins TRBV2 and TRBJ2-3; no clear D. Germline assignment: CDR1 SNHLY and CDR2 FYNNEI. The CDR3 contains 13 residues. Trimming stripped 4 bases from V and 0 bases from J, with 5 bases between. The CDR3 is CASSAHSTDTQYF. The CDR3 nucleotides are TGTGCCAGCAGTGCCCATAGCACAGATACGCAGTATTTT.

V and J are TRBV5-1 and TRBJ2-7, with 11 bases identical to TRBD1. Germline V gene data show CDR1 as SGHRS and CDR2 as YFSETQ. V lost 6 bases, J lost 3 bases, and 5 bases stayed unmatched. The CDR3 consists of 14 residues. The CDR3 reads CASNGQGAGYEQYF. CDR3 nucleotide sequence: TGCGCCAGCAACGGACAGGGGGCCGGCTACGAGCAGTACTTC.

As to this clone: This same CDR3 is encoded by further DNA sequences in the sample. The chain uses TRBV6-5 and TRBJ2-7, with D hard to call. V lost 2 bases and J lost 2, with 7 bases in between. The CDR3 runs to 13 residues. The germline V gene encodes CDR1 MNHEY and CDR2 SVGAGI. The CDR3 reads CASSYDPAYEQYF. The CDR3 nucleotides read TGTGCCAGCAGTTACGATCCGGCCTACGAGCAGTACTTC.